This T cell receptor (beta chain) was obtained from a study of T cells after somatic rescue of genetic block (dated by TCRdb to about 2020). Regarding the study in general: What the study looked at was long-term robustness, specifically in a T-cell system that came about through somatic rescue of a genetic block in T-cell development.

For CDR1 and CDR2, the germline V gene lists MDHEN and SYDVKM. V is cut back by 5 bases and J by 3 bases, with 8 bases in the junction unmatched. The CDR3 spans 15 residues, from the cysteine through the phenylalanine. Left in the record is the CDR3 DNA by itself, 45 bases read in frame from the first base. Preparation of the library involved the immunoSEQ multiplex PCR assay. TCRdb limited this immuneACCESS table to in-frame rearrangements with V and J called. A share of clones is missing; checked studies link under half to unresolved V genes, and the rest is unexplained. The sample data list tens of thousands of clones, and 90% to 96% of these were observed just once. The ten biggest clones cover about 0.076% of the sample. To note about this clone: Its target antigen remains unknown. Nothing much larger sits one base from this clone, and base qualities are not available.

Recombination linked TRBV28 to TRBJ2-7, and 9 junctional nucleotides match TRBD2. The receptor comes from a child younger than two. Material for sequencing was peripheral blood mononuclear cells (PBMCs). The DNA reads as follows: TGTGCCAGCAGTCCCCCCGGGACTAGCCGCTACGAGCAGTACTTC. Its translation reads: CASSPPGTSRYEQYF.